The clone carrying this TCR beta chain was observed a few times. Its specificity is not known. J was trimmed by 5 bases and V by 1 base; bases with no gene match: 10. This CDR3 contains 16 residues. Germline assignment: CDR1 DFQATT and CDR2 SNEGSKA (reference sequence). The time point was: pre-sensitization, week 0. The sample's treatment: therapeutic diphenylcyclopropenone sensitization with weekly scalp DPC. This entry is derived from a study of human T cells and chemical hapten exposure. Study as a whole: Researchers reported sensitizing an approximately 2 cm by approximately 2 cm upper inner arm skin site with 2% DPC. While the approximately 24-week study was under way, patients received diphenylcyclopropenone on the scalp every week. Study outcomes and limitations: Versus controls, significantly more large CDR3 similarity clusters arose from expanded TCRs.

The study's library attached unique molecular identifiers to single cDNA molecules. TCRdb passed the RACE reads through MiXCR, listing each CDR3 protein once. The data show 250,000 to 300,000 distinct CDR3 sequences, roughly 8% seen once. This receptor was obtained from a young man with alopecia areata. Some clones in this sample may be carry-over from other donors' samples. The chain employs TRBV20-1 and TRBJ1-1, with TRBD1 matching over 10 bases. The sequenced sample was whole blood, obtained in connection with sensitization to the hapten diphenylcyclopropenone (DPC). DNA of the CDR3: TGCAGTGCTAGAGTCCGAGACAGGGGGCTAGGGACTGAAGCTTTCTTT. Translation: CSARVRDRGLGTEAFF.